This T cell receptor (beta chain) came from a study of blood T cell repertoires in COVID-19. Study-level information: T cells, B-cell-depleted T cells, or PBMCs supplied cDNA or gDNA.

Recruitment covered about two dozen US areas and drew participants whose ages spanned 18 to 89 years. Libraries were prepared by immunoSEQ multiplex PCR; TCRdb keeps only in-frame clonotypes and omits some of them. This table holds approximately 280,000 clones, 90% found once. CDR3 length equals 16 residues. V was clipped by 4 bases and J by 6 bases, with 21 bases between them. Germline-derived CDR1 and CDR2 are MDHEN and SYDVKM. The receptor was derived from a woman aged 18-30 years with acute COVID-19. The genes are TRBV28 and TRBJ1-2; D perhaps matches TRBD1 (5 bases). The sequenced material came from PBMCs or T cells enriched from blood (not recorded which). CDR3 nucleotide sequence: TGTGCCAGCAGTTCGCGGTCTCGGGCGGGGGTTGATGGCTACACCTTC. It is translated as CASSSRSRAGVDGYTF.